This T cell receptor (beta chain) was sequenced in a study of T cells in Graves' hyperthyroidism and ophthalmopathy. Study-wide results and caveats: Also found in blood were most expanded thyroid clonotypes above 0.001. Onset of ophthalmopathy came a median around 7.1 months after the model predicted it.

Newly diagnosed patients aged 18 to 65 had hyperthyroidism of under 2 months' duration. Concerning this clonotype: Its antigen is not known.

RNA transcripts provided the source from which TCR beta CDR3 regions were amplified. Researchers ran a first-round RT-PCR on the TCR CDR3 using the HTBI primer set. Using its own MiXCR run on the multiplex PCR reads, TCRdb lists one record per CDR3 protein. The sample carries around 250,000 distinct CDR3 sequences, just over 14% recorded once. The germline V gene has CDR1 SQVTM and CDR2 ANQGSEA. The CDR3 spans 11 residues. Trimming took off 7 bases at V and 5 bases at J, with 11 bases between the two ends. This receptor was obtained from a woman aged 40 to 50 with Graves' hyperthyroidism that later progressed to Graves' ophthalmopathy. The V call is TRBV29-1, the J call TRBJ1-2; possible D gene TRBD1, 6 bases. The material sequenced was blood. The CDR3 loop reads CSAWGTYGYTF. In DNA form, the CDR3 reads TGCAGCGCCTGGGGGACATATGGCTACACCTTC.